The T cell receptor beta chain described here comes from a study of cytomegalovirus exposure and HLA in healthy donors. About the research overall: Most genotyped donors, approximately 81% of 300 to 400, had Caucasian-associated genetic ancestry.

The study ran its PCR with 60 Vbeta and 13 Jbeta primers. Using immunoSEQ multiplex PCR, the repertoire was profiled, and TCRdb retains in-frame clones only, with some absent. This table has over 95,000 clones, roughly 80% appearing once. Study outcomes and limitations: A later analysis found common viral pathogens apparently linked to several of the most significant clusters. A likely sequencing artifact accounted for one observed cluster of highly shared sequence variants. It was confirmed in vitro that a few of the CMV-associated chains were specific for CMV antigens.

Worth noting for this clone: Antigen unknown.

V was clipped by 4 bases and J by 4 bases, with 13 bases between them. Germline V gene lookup returns CDR1 SNHLY and CDR2 FYNNEI. This CDR3 contains 14 residues. This clonotype was sampled from a woman in her twenties or thirties in good health and CMV-seropositive. The chain combines TRBV2 with TRBJ1-1, with unresolved D. Sequencing was performed on PBMCs. Written as DNA, the CDR3 is TGTGCCAGCAGTGTCAAGATGTCGGGCACTGAAGCTTTCTTT. This codes for CASSVKMSGTEAFF. The full variable domain, rest sourced from reference TRBV2 and TRBJ1-1, is EPEVTQTPSHQVTQMGQEVILRCVPISNHLYFYWYRQILGQKVEFLVSFYNNEISEKSEIFDDQFSVERPDGSNFTLKIRSTKLEDSAMYFCASSVKMSGTEAFFGQGTRLTVV.